The 28 T cell receptor beta chains below all came from one sample that was sequenced in a study of T cell responses to AZD1222 COVID-19 vaccine. The method was immunoSEQ multiplex PCR; TCRdb's version includes in-frame clones alone and lacks a portion of them. Of roughly 100,000 clones listed, roughly 90% are singletons. The starting material was peripheral blood, obtained 28 days after the second AZD1222 dose. The source of these receptors is an adult who received the AZD1222 COVID-19 vaccine.

The chain links TRBV24-1 to TRBJ2-6, with D unresolved. Trimming removed 7 bases at V and 4 bases at J, with 7 bases between. Germline assignment: CDR1 KGHDR and CDR2 SFDVKD. The CDR3 loop spans 13 amino acids. For the CDR3, the DNA is TGTGCCACCAGCCAAACAGGGGCCAACGTCCTGACTTTC. It specifies CATSQTGANVLTF.

The chain joins TRBV11-3 to TRBJ2-1; 8 bases match TRBD2. The CDR3 covers 16 residues. The ends lost 3 bases at V and 5 bases at J; junction bases unmatched: 9. Germline values: CDR1 SGHNT, CDR2 YENEEA. CDR3 amino acids: CASSFGFSGGDNEQFF. In DNA form, the CDR3 reads TGTGCCAGCAGCTTCGGCTTTTCGGGGGGGGACAATGAGCAGTTCTTC.

The CDR3 DNA reads TGTGCCAGCAGTGCGACTAGCGGGAGGGGAGATACGCAGTATTTT. Residues: CASSATSGRGDTQYF. The chain uses TRBV25-1 and TRBJ2-3, with 14 bases identical to TRBD2. Per the germline V gene, CDR1 is MGHDK and CDR2 is SYGVNS. The CDR3 runs 15 residues. V was pared by 4 bases and J by 5 bases, with 2 bases of the junction left unmatched.

The rearrangement joins TRBV18 to TRBJ1-2; D remains ambiguous. Trimming took 6 bases from V and 0 from J, leaving 14 bases between them. This CDR3 is 15 amino acids long. The germline gives CDR1 KGHSH, CDR2 LQKENI. CDR3 amino acids: CASSPDRTPNYGYTF. The CDR3 DNA is TGTGCCAGCTCCCCAGACCGGACGCCTAACTATGGCTACACCTTC.

The chain uses TRBV7-2 and TRBJ1-4; 7 bases are a match to TRBD1. The CDR3 loop spans 16 amino acids. Germline V gene sequence: CDR1 SGHTA, CDR2 FQGNSA. J was trimmed by 1 base and V by 5 bases; bases with no gene match: 7. CDR3 DNA: TGTGCCAGCAGCCTCCAGAACAGGGGAACTAATGAAAAACTGTTTTTT. Protein sequence: CASSLQNRGTNEKLFF.

The rearrangement links TRBV15 to TRBJ2-1; no clear D. V lost 1 base to trimming and J lost 7 bases, with 11 bases between them. The germline CDR1 and CDR2 sequences are LNHNV and YYDKDF (reference sequence). The CDR3 has 14 amino acids. In nucleotides, the CDR3 is TGTGCCACCAGCAGAGGGGGTAGCCAGAATGAGCAGTTCTTC. Its protein product is CATSRGGSQNEQFF.

The chain carries TRBV3-1 (or the pseudogene TRBV3-2) and TRBJ2-3, with a tentative D call TRBD2 (7 bases). CDR3 length: 16 amino acids. V was pared by 2 bases and J by 6 bases, with 18 bases between. CDR1 and CDR2 (germline): LGHDT, YNNKEL (reference sequence). CDR3 amino acids: CASSQRGGEGYDTQYF. The CDR3 DNA follows: TGTGCCAGCAGCCAAAGGGGGGGAGAAGGGTACGATACGCAGTATTTT.

The V gene is TRBV5-8, the J gene TRBJ1-6; D is undetermined. Trimming left V 1 base short and J 0 bases short, with 14 bases between. Per germline, CDR1 SGHTS and CDR2 YDEGEE. CDR3 length equals 18 residues. The CDR3 loop is CASSLTVLRGSYNSPLHF. In DNA, the CDR3 is TGTGCCAGCAGCTTGACCGTTCTCCGCGGCTCCTATAATTCACCCCTCCACTTT.

The rearrangement joins TRBV6-5 to TRBJ1-5; 9 nucleotides agree with TRBD1. This CDR3 is built from 14 residues. Losses at the gene ends were 6 bases for V and 7 bases for J; bases not matched to a gene: 7. Germline CDR1 reads MNHEY; CDR2 reads SVGAGI. The CDR3 DNA sequence: TGTGCCAGCAGACCGACAGGGGGAGGGCAGCCCCAGCATTTT. Protein product: CASRPTGGGQPQHF.

The chain employs TRBV5-6 and TRBJ2-1; weak D call: TRBD1 (10 bases). Per the germline V gene, CDR1 is SGHDT and CDR2 is YYEEEE. The CDR3 has 17 amino acids. Trimming stripped 5 bases from V and 2 bases from J, with 20 bases between. The CDR3, as DNA: TGTGCCAGCAGAAGACAGGGGGCTAGCGGGACCTACAATGAGCAGTTCTTC. Its protein product is CASRRQGASGTYNEQFF.

V usage is TRBV6-5 and J usage is TRBJ2-7, with a tentative D call TRBD2 (5 bases). The CDR3 runs to 15 residues. Germline V gene sequence: CDR1 MNHEY, CDR2 SVGAGI. The V gene lost 0 bases and the J gene lost 3 bases, with 12 bases spanning the gap. The CDR3 DNA reads as TGTGCCAGCAGTTACTCGAAAGCCGGGAACTACGAGCAGTACTTC. The encoded protein is CASSYSKAGNYEQYF.

The V and J genes are TRBV2 and TRBJ1-4; D gene unclear. The germline V and J ends were trimmed by 2 bases and 13 bases, with 20 bases remaining between them. The CDR3 consists of 15 residues. From germline, CDR1 is SNHLY and CDR2 FYNNEI. The CDR3 sequence is CASSEPPSPGDLLFF. As DNA, the CDR3 is TGTGCCAGCAGTGAACCCCCCAGCCCAGGCGATCTACTGTTTTTT.

The CDR3 is CASSLDPSYEQYF. The CDR3 region has the DNA TGCGCCAGCAGCTTGGACCCTTCCTACGAGCAGTACTTC. The V gene is TRBV5-1, the J gene TRBJ2-7, with D uncertain. The CDR3 length is 13 residues. The germline CDR1 and CDR2 sequences are SGHRS and YFSETQ. V shed 0 bases and J shed 1 base, with 5 bases lying between them.

This chain links TRBV9 with TRBJ1-1, with 7 bases that match TRBD1. Germline V gene lookup returns CDR1 SGDLS and CDR2 YYNGEE. This CDR3 is built from 17 residues. Trimming removed 0 bases from V and 3 bases from J; junction bases left unmatched: 11. As DNA, the CDR3 is TGTGCCAGCAGCGTAGCTCTAAAAGGGGGCAAAGACACTGAAGCTTTCTTT. This encodes CASSVALKGGKDTEAFF.

This clone was recorded once. This chain uses TRBV7-8 with TRBJ2-5; D is perhaps TRBD2 (5 bases). Trimming removed 2 bases from V and 2 bases from J, with 12 bases in between. The CDR3 loop spans 15 amino acids. Germline values: CDR1 SGHVS, CDR2 FQNEAQ. The CDR3 loop reads CASSLNGVRQETQYF. The CDR3 nucleotides are TGTGCCAGCAGCTTAAACGGGGTGCGGCAAGAGACCCAGTACTTC.

The chain has TRBV29-1 and TRBJ2-3, with D hard to call. Germline assignment: CDR1 SQVTM and CDR2 ANQGSEA. There are 13 residues in the CDR3. The V and J ends lost 4 bases and 2 bases respectively, with 10 bases between them. Here the CDR3 DNA reads TGCAGCGTTGGAGTGCCTCACACAGATACGCAGTATTTT. Translation gives CSVGVPHTDTQYF.

This sequence joins TRBV6-5 and TRBJ1-1; maybe TRBD1 (6 bases). Trimming shortened V by 6 bases and J by 1 base, and 12 bases separated the two germline ends. Germline CDR1 is MNHEY and CDR2 is SVGAGI. The CDR3 length is 14 residues. In DNA form, the CDR3 reads TGTGCCAGCAGAAAAGAGGACAGGAACACTGAAGCTTTCTTT. Protein product: CASRKEDRNTEAFF.

The V and J genes are TRBV7-2 and TRBJ2-1; D is unclear. Deletions cut 0 bases from V and 6 bases from J, with 9 bases between. The CDR3 extends over 14 amino acids. Germline V gene data show CDR1 as SGHTA and CDR2 as FQGNSA. The CDR3 coding sequence is TGTGCCAGCAGCTTAGCCCAGCGTGGCAATGAGCAGTTCTTC. Its translation: CASSLAQRGNEQFF. The whole variable domain, remainder taken from reference TRBV7-2 and TRBJ2-1, is GAGVSQSPSNKVTEKGKDVELRCDPISGHTALYWYRQSLGQGLEFLIYFQGNSAPDKSGLPSDRFSAERTGGSVSTLTIQRTQQEDSAVYLCASSLAQRGNEQFFGPGTRLTVL.

V and J are TRBV18 and TRBJ1-5; TRBD1 matches at 7 bases. Germline CDR1 is KGHSH and CDR2 is LQKENI. Unmatched junction bases numbered 5, after V lost 8 bases and J lost 7 bases. CDR3 length equals 12 residues. CDR3: CASALGGQPQHF. The CDR3 DNA follows: TGTGCCAGCGCCCTAGGGGGCCAGCCCCAGCATTTT.

This chain links TRBV18 with TRBJ2-5; D may be TRBD1 or TRBD2 (5 bases each). The CDR3 spans 13 residues. Trimming left V 5 bases short and J 1 base short, with 8 bases between. CDR1 and CDR2 (germline): KGHSH, LQKENI. CDR3 region: CASSAGTQETQYF. CDR3 sequence (DNA): TGTGCCAGCTCAGCAGGGACCCAAGAGACCCAGTACTTC.

The J gene is TRBJ1-5, the V gene TRBV19; D uncertain. The CDR3 spans 13 residues. Germline loops: CDR1 LNHDA, CDR2 SQIVND (reference sequence). Trimming took 4 bases from V and 7 from J, leaving 11 bases between them. The CDR3 spells CASSTPEGQPQHF. In DNA, the CDR3 is TGTGCCAGTAGTACGCCGGAGGGCCAGCCCCAGCATTTT.

Of note for this clone: An end of the junction differs from the germline gene, which may be a read error. The V call is TRBV29-1, the J call TRBJ2-7; 8 nucleotides agree with TRBD2. Germline V gene sequence: CDR1 SQVTM, CDR2 ANQGSEA. The CDR3 totals 13 residues. CDR3 protein: CSAESGSSYEQYF. In DNA, the CDR3 is TGCAGCGCTGAAAGCGGGAGCTCCTACGAGCAGTACTTC.

This sequence joins TRBV5-1 and TRBJ1-1; the D is unclear. Germline loops: CDR1 SGHRS, CDR2 YFSETQ. CDR3 length: 15 amino acids. V lost 0 bases and J lost 2, with 11 bases in between. The CDR3 bases are TGCGCCAGCAGCTTGGTTCACTTCGGAAACACTGAAGCTTTCTTT. Its protein product is CASSLVHFGNTEAFF.

The gene calls are TRBV10-3 and TRBJ1-5; D is ambiguous. V shed 4 bases and J shed 7 bases, with 8 bases lying between them. This CDR3 contains 12 residues. Per germline, CDR1 ENHRY and CDR2 SYGVKD. CDR3 nucleotide sequence: TGTGCCATCAGTGCCCCGGGCCAGCCCCAGCATTTT. The encoded protein is CAISAPGQPQHF.

The J gene is TRBJ1-1, the V gene TRBV18; perhaps TRBD1 as D (5 bases). The CDR3 extends over 14 amino acids. The V end lost 6 bases, the J end lost 0 bases, and 11 bases lay between the germline ends. Germline CDR1 reads KGHSH; CDR2 reads LQKENI. The CDR3 sequence is CASSIGHLNTEAFF. CDR3 bases: TGTGCCAGCTCTATCGGACACCTGAACACTGAAGCTTTCTTT.

The rearrangement joins TRBV5-4 to TRBJ1-4, with D maybe TRBD1 (6 bases). This CDR3 is built from 16 residues. Germline lookup yields CDR1 SGHNT and CDR2 YYREEE (reference sequence). Between the trimmed V and J ends, which lost 3 bases and 3 bases, there was a span of 15 bases. The CDR3: CASSSGAPSSNEKLFF. The CDR3 DNA reads as TGTGCCAGCAGCTCAGGGGCCCCGTCATCTAATGAAAAACTGTTTTTT.

The V call is TRBV7-9, the J call TRBJ1-5; the D gene is possibly TRBD1 (5 bases). This CDR3 has 15 amino acids. Trimming removed 5 bases from V and 2 bases from J, with 13 bases in between. Germline loops: CDR1 SEHNR, CDR2 FQNEAQ (reference sequence). CDR3 coding DNA: TGTGCCAGCAGCCCACCGGGGGGTGGCAATCAGCCCCAGCATTTT. It translates to CASSPPGGGNQPQHF.

This sequence joins TRBV6-5 and TRBJ2-7, with D perhaps matching TRBD1 (6 bases). The V and J ends lost 9 bases and 2 bases respectively, with 11 bases between them. Per the germline V gene, CDR1 is MNHEY and CDR2 is SVGAGI. This CDR3 is built from 12 residues. For the CDR3, the DNA is TGTGCCAGTACAGGGTATACCTACGAGCAGTACTTC. It encodes CASTGYTYEQYF.